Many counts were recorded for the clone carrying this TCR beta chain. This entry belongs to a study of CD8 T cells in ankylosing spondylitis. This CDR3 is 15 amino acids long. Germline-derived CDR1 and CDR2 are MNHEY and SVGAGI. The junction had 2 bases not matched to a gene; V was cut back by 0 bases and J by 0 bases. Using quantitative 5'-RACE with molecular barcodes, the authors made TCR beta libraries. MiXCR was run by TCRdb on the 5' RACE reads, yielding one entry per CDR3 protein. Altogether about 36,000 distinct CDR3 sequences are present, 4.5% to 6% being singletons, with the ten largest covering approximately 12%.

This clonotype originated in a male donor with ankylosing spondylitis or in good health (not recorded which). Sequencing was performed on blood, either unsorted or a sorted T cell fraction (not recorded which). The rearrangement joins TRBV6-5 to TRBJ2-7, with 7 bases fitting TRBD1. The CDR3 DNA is TGTGCCAGCAGTTACTCTAGGGACAGCTCCTACGAGCAGTACTTC. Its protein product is CASSYSRDSSYEQYF.